This paragraph reports one TCR beta chain. Its target is unknown. The time point is: 2014-2015 season, 7 days after vaccination. Before and after seasonal inactivated influenza vaccination, adults gave blood for sorting CD4 subsets for sequencing. Non-naive CD4+CXCR5+PD-1+ cTfh were sorted into ICOS+CD38+ and ICOS-CD38- fractions. This specimen belongs to a study of follicular helper T cells after annual influenza vaccination. Regarding the study as a whole: Successive annual vaccinations recalled a recurrent oligoclonal ICOS+CD38+ cTfh response with influenza-specific clonotypes.

Clones were read by immunoSEQ multiplex PCR, and TCRdb kept only the in-frame ones, dropping some. The repertoire consists of roughly 3,400 clones, with around 80% occurring once and the leading ten covering roughly 0.99%. CDR1 and CDR2 (germline): SGHTA, FQGNSA. J was trimmed by 0 bases and V by 5 bases; bases with no gene match: 4. There are 16 residues in the CDR3. This sample comprised CXCR5+ CD38- circulating T follicular helper cells from blood, obtained 7 days after influenza vaccination. Subset described: circulating Tfh, non-naive CD4+CXCR5+PD-1+ (ICOS+CD38+ or ICOS-CD38-). V and J are TRBV7-2 and TRBJ2-3; 11 bases align to TRBD2. This clonotype originated in an adult who received the influenza vaccine. For the CDR3, the DNA is TGTGCCAGCAGCCTTAGCGGGGGGGCTAGCACAGATACGCAGTATTTT. Translating it yields CASSLSGGASTDTQYF. The variable domain in full, completed from reference TRBV7-2 and TRBJ2-3, reads GAGVSQSPSNKVTEKGKDVELRCDPISGHTALYWYRQSLGQGLEFLIYFQGNSAPDKSGLPSDRFSAERTGGSVSTLTIQRTQQEDSAVYLCASSLSGGASTDTQYFGPGTRLTVL.